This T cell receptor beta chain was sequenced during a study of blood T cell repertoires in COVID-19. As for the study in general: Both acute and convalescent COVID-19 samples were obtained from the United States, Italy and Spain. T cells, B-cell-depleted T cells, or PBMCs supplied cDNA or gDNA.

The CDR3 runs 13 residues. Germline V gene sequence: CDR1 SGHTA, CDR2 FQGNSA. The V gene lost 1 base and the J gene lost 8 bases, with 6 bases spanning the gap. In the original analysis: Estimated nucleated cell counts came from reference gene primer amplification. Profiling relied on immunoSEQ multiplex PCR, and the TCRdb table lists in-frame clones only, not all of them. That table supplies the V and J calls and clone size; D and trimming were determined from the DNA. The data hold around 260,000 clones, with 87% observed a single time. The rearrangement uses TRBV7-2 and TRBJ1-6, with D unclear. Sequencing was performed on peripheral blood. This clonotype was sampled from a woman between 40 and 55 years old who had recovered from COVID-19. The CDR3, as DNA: TGTGCCAGCAGCTTAGAGAGGGATTCACCCCTCCACTTT. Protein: CASSLERDSPLHF.